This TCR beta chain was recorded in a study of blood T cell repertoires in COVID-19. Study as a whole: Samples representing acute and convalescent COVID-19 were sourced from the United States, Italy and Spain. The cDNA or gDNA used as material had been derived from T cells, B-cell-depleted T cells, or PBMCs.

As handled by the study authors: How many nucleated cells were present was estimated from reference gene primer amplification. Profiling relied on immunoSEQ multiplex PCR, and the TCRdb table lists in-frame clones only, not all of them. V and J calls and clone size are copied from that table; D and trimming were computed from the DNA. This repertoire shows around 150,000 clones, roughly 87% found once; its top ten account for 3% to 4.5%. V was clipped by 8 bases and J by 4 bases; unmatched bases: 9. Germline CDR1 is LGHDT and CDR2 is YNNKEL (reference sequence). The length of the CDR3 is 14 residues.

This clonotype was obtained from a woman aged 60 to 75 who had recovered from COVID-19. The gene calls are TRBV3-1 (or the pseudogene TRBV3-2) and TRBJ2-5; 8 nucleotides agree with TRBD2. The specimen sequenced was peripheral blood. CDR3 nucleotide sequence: TGTGCCAGCCGGGGGGGCTGGGTCCCAGAGACCCAGTACTTC. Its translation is CASRGGWVPETQYF.